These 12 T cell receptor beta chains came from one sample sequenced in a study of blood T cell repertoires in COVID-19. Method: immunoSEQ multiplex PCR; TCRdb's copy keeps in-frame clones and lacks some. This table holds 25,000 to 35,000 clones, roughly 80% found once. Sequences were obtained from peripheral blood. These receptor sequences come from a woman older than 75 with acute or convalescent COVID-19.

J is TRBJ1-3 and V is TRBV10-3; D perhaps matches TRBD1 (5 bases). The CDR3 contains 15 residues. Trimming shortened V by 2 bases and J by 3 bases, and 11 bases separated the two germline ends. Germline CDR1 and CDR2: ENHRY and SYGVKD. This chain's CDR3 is CAISERRDFGNTIYF. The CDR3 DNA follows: TGTGCCATCAGTGAGAGGAGGGACTTTGGAAACACCATATATTTT.

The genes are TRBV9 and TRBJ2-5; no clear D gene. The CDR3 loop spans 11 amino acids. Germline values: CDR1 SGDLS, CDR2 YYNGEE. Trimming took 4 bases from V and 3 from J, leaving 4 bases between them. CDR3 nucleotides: TGTGCCAGCAGCCCCAAAGAGACCCAGTACTTC. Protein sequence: CASSPKETQYF.

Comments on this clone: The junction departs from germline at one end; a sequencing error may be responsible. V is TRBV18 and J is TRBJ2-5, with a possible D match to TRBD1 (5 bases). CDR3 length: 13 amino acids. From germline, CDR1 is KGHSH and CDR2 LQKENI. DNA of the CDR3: TGTGCCAGCTCACCAAATCTACAGGCCGCGGTGGACTTC. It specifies CASSPNLQAAVDF.

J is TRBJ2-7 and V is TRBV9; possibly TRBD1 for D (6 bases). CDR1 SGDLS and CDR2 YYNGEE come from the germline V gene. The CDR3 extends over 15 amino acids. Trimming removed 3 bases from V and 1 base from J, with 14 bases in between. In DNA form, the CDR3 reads TGTGCCAGCAGCGAGGGGGACCCTCTATCCTACGAGCAGTACTTC. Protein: CASSEGDPLSYEQYF.

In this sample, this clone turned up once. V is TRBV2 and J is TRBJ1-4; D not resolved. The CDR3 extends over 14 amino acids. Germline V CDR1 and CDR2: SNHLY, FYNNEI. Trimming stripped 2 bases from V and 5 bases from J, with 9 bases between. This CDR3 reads CASSENSQNEKLFF. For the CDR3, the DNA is TGTGCCAGCAGTGAAAACAGCCAAAATGAAAAACTGTTTTTT.

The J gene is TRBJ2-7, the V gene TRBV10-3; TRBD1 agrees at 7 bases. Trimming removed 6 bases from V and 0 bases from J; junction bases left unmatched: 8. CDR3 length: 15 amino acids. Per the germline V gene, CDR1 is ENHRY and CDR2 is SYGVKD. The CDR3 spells CAISLSTGYSYEQYF. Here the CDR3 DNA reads TGTGCCATCAGCCTCTCGACAGGGTACTCCTACGAGCAGTACTTC.

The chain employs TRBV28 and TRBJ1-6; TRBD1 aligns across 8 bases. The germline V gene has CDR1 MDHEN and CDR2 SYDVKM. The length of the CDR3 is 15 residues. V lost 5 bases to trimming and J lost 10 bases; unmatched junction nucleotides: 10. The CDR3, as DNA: TGTGCCAGCAGTCCACGACAGGGGCGGGGATCACCCCTCCACTTT. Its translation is CASSPRQGRGSPLHF. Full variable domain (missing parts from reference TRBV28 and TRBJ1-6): DVKVTQSSRYLVKRTGEKVFLECVQDMDHENMFWYRQDPGLGLRLIYFSYDVKMKEKGDIPEGYSVSREKKERFSLILESASTNQTSMYLCASSPRQGRGSPLHFGNGTRLTVT.

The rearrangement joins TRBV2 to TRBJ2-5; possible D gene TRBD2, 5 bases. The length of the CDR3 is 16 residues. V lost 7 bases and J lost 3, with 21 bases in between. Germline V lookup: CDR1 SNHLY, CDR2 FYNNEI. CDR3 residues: CASTRMGSAGKETQYF. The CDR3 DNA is TGTGCCAGCACCAGAATGGGTAGCGCTGGAAAAGAGACCCAGTACTTC.

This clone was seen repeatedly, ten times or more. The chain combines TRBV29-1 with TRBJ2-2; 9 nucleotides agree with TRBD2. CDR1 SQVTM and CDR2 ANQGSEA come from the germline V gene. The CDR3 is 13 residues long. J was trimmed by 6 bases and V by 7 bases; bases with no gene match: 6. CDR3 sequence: CSGSGGPAGELFF. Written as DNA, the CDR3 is TGCAGCGGTAGCGGGGGCCCCGCCGGGGAGCTGTTTTTT.

CDR3 residues: CASKSKAGGGTGELFF. CDR3 nucleotides: TGTGCCAGCAAATCGAAGGCGGGAGGGGGCACCGGGGAGCTGTTTTTT. This rearrangement joins TRBV2 to TRBJ2-2; TRBD2 agrees at 9 bases. V lost 7 bases to trimming and J lost 4 bases; unmatched junction nucleotides: 10. Germline CDR1 SNHLY, CDR2 FYNNEI. CDR3 size: 16 residues.

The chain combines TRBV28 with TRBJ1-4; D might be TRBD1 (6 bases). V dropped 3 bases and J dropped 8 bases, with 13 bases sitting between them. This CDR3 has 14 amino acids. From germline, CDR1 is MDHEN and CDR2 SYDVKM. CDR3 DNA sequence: TGTGCCAGCAGTTTGTGGCAGGGGTTCGAAAAACTGTTTTTT. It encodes CASSLWQGFEKLFF.

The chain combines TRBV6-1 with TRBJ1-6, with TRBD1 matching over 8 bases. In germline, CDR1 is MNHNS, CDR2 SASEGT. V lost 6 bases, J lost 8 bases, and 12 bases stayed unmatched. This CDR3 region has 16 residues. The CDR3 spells CASSELGTGNYSPLHF. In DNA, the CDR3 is TGTGCCAGCAGCGAACTCGGGACAGGAAACTATTCACCCCTCCACTTT.